The clone carrying this T cell receptor (beta chain) turned up a few times. The length of the CDR3 is 15 residues. Germline assignment: CDR1 SGHDN and CDR2 FVKESK. After removal of 4 bases from V and 4 bases from J, the junction contained 7 bases not matched to a gene. The library targeted TCRbeta and was prepared with unique molecular identifiers. Each CDR3 protein is one row after TCRdb ran MiXCR on the PCR reads. Of a few hundred thousand distinct CDR3 sequences in the sample, about a tenth were seen once. This entry comes from a study of T-cell reconstitution after alpha-beta-depleted transplantation in children.

The source material was PBMCs from the stem cell graft donor, sampled from the stem cell graft. This TCR was recovered from a human donor who donated a stem cell graft to a child with acute lymphoblastic leukemia. The chain links TRBV14 to TRBJ2-3; 8 bases line up with TRBD2. The CDR3 reads CASSLSAGGSDTQYF. The CDR3 region has the DNA TGTGCCAGCAGCCTCTCGGCGGGAGGATCAGATACGCAGTATTTT.